The present entry profiles one T cell receptor (beta chain) with its context. This specimen belongs to a study of blood T cell repertoires in COVID-19. Here immunoSEQ multiplex PCR was the method, and the copy in TCRdb shows in-frame clones only, minus some. The sample consists of 350,000 to 450,000 clones, around 86% of them appearing once. The study counted Cohort 3 donors as recovered given two negative PCRs, clearance, or symptom resolution. Germline V gene data show CDR1 as MGHRA and CDR2 as YSYEKL. CDR3 size: 15 residues. Germline trimming cut 3 bases from V and 4 bases from J; bases unmatched to any gene: 2.

The chain is built from TRBV4-1 and TRBJ1-4; 10 bases match TRBD1. The sequenced sample consisted of PBMCs or T cells enriched from blood (not recorded which). The TCR was taken from a woman in her 50s who had recovered from COVID-19. The CDR3 DNA reads as TGCGCCAGCAGCCAGGGGACAGGGGTTAATGAAAAACTGTTTTTT. It is translated as CASSQGTGVNEKLFF.